This paragraph reports one TCR beta chain. Its antigen is unknown. These data belong to a study of cytomegalovirus exposure and HLA in healthy donors. The CDR3 spans 15 residues. With 4 bases clipped from V and 2 bases from J, the junction kept 6 bases outside the gene matches. The V gene's germline CDR1 is MDHEN and CDR2 SYDVKM. Vbeta (60) and Jbeta (13) primers were used in the PCR. Repertoires were generated with immunoSEQ multiplex PCR, while TCRdb's copy carries only in-frame clones and drops some. In the table there are about 170,000 clones, 80% to 85% of which are singletons. General study results and limits: CMV serostatus alone was available as immune exposure information. Some V segments, TRBV6-2 and TRBV6-3 among them, were indistinguishable and were therefore excluded. A few of the chains that were CMV-associated were confirmed in vitro to be specific for CMV antigens.

This chain connects TRBV28 to TRBJ2-3, with TRBD1 matching over 7 bases. The sample consisted of PBMCs. This clonotype was obtained from a boy aged 2 to 10 in good health and CMV-seronegative. CDR3 in amino acids: CASSYRGRNTDTQYF. DNA for the CDR3: TGTGCCAGCAGTTACAGGGGAAGGAACACAGATACGCAGTATTTT.